What follows are 11 T cell receptor beta chains derived from one specimen sequenced in a study of blood T cells in healthy people across ages. Then a second PCR, running about 6 to 12 cycles, was carried out with a sample-barcoded 5' primer and a J-beta primer mix. TCRdb analysed the 5' RACE reads with MiXCR anew, one entry per CDR3 protein. The data hold 1.5 million to 2 million distinct CDR3 sequences, with 28% observed a single time. Sequenced material: blood. The source of these receptors is a woman younger than 45 in good health.

V and J are TRBV9 and TRBJ2-2; D is ambiguous. Trimming pared 5 bases from V and 3 bases from J, leaving 17 bases between. Per germline, CDR1 SGDLS and CDR2 YYNGEE. The CDR3 extends over 16 amino acids. The CDR3 spells CASSAKGSWDTGELFF. In nucleotides, the CDR3 is TGTGCCAGCAGTGCAAAAGGTAGCTGGGACACCGGGGAGCTGTTTTTT. Supplemented by reference TRBV9 and TRBJ2-2, the full variable domain reads DSGVTQTPKHLITATGQRVTLRCSPRSGDLSVYWYQQSLDQGLQFLIQYYNGEERAKGNILERFSAQQFPDLHSELNLSSLELGDSALYFCASSAKGSWDTGELFFGEGSRLTVL.

The chain joins TRBV20-1 to TRBJ1-1; possibly TRBD1 for D (5 bases). This CDR3 has 13 amino acids. Germline V lookup: CDR1 DFQATT, CDR2 SNEGSKA (reference sequence). The V gene lost 2 bases and the J gene lost 4 bases, with 11 bases spanning the gap. CDR3 loop: CSARRQQATEAFF. CDR3 nucleotide sequence: TGCAGTGCTAGACGTCAACAGGCCACTGAAGCTTTCTTT.

This clonotype was recorded once. Possible read error: a much larger clone is one base away. CDR3 residues: CASSAVLAGVEQYF. Here the CDR3 DNA reads TGTGCCAGCAGCGCGGTACTAGCGGGAGTTGAGCAGTACTTC. The chain employs TRBV9 and TRBJ2-4, with 11 bases lining up with TRBD2. V dropped 3 bases and J dropped 13; count of bases not matched to a gene: 9. Germline loops: CDR1 SGDLS, CDR2 YYNGEE. The CDR3 is made up of 14 amino acids.

J is TRBJ2-1 and V is TRBV7-9; D possibly matches TRBD1 or TRBD2 (6 bases each). The CDR3 sequence is 15 residues long. The V end was cut by 2 bases, the J end by 10 bases, with 18 bases between. Per the germline V gene, CDR1 is SEHNR and CDR2 is FQNEAQ (reference sequence). The CDR3 is CASSLPLTRGAEQFF. CDR3 in DNA: TGTGCCAGCAGCTTACCATTAACGAGGGGGGCCGAGCAGTTCTTC.

This rearrangement joins TRBV6-5 to TRBJ2-2, with 11 bases matching TRBD2. This CDR3 contains 16 residues. V dropped 6 bases and J dropped 5; count of bases not matched to a gene: 8. CDR1 is MNHEY and CDR2 is SVGAGI in the germline V gene. In DNA, the CDR3 is TGTGCCAGCAGACGTTTTAGCGGGGGGGATACCGGGGAGCTGTTTTTT. This sequence encodes CASRRFSGGDTGELFF.

This clonotype was counted ten times or more. The chain links TRBV12-3 or TRBV12-4 to TRBJ1-6, with D possibly being TRBD1 (6 bases). Trimming cost V 4 bases and J 9 bases, with 7 bases left between them. The CDR3 spans 12 residues. The CDR3 reads CASSWGPSPLHF. In DNA, the CDR3 is TGTGCCAGCAGTTGGGGGCCTTCACCCCTCCACTTT.

The CDR3: CATGDILGRGNQPQHF. The CDR3 DNA sequence: TGTGCCACCGGGGACATTCTTGGCAGGGGCAATCAGCCCCAGCATTTT. The chain is built from TRBV15 and TRBJ1-5; the D gene is possibly TRBD1 (6 bases). This CDR3 has 16 residues. V was shortened by 8 bases and J by 2 bases, with 19 bases between the two germline ends. The V gene's germline CDR1 is LNHNV and CDR2 YYDKDF (reference sequence).

Comments on this clonotype: A read error is possible here, since a much larger clone lies one base away. The conserved phenylalanine or tryptophan is not found at the CDR3 terminus, so this likely reflects a read error. The chain combines TRBV29-1 with TRBJ2-5; no clear D. Germline lookup yields CDR1 SQVTM and CDR2 ANQGSEA. The CDR3 is made up of 12 amino acids. Between the trimmed V and J ends, which lost 5 bases and 5 bases, there was a span of 12 bases. DNA of the CDR3: TGCAGCGTTCATGCGGACCGGGAGACCCAGTACGTC. This gives the protein CSVHADRETQYV.

This rearrangement joins TRBV9 to TRBJ2-1; no clear D gene. CDR3 length: 13 residues. V shed 0 bases and J shed 9 bases, with 10 bases lying between them. Germline V gene data show CDR1 as SGDLS and CDR2 as YYNGEE. CDR3 amino acids: CASSVGSGLEQFF. CDR3 sequence (DNA): TGTGCCAGCAGCGTAGGGTCTGGTCTTGAGCAGTTCTTC.

As regards this clonotype: One junction end disagrees with the germline gene, perhaps due to a read error. The rearrangement joins TRBV6-1 to TRBJ2-3; 12 bases align to TRBD2. Germline CDR1 reads MNHNS; CDR2 reads SASEGT. This CDR3 is built from 16 residues. The CDR3 is CASGELASGGAYTQYF. For the CDR3, the DNA is TGTGCCAGCGGTGAATTAGCTAGCGGGGGGGCTTATACGCAGTATTTT.

This sequence joins TRBV2 and TRBJ1-4, with 10 bases matching TRBD1. CDR3 length: 14 amino acids. The V and J ends lost 6 bases and 8 bases, in that order; junction bases with no gene match: 6. Germline CDR1 reads SNHLY; CDR2 reads FYNNEI. The CDR3 region is CASRRTGGIEKLFF. CDR3 DNA: TGTGCCAGCAGAAGGACAGGGGGTATCGAAAAACTGTTTTTT.